This T cell receptor (beta chain) comes out of a study of Tregs in tolerant kidney transplant recipients. Overall study: The nonmyeloablative bone marrow transplants came from related graft donors, with transient mixed chimerism. Overall study findings and caveats: Few patients were studied, so findings need validation in larger groups. Changing PCR primers prevented nucleotide comparison between some patients' samples.

About this clone itself: Its antigen is unidentified.

Sequencing was performed with immunoSEQ multiplex PCR; in TCRdb, only in-frame clones are kept and a portion is missing. This sample has 50,000 to 85,000 clones; about nine tenths occur once, and the top ten carry over 9.5%. CD4+CD25+CD127- Tregs, CD4+CD25- non-Tregs, CD4 and CD8 cells were sorted. Per the germline V gene, CDR1 is LGHNA and CDR2 is YSLEER. Trimming cost V 0 bases and J 5 bases; bases outside gene matches: 9. The CDR3 is made up of 17 amino acids. The receptor was derived from a human donor who received a combined kidney and bone marrow transplant. The sequences come from CD8+ T cells from blood, collected before the transplant. The genes are TRBV4-3 and TRBJ2-5, with TRBD2 matching 10 bases. CDR3 in DNA: TGCGCCAGCAGCCAAGATATGGGTAGCGGGGGGAGTGAGACCCAGTACTTC. Translated, it gives CASSQDMGSGGSETQYF.